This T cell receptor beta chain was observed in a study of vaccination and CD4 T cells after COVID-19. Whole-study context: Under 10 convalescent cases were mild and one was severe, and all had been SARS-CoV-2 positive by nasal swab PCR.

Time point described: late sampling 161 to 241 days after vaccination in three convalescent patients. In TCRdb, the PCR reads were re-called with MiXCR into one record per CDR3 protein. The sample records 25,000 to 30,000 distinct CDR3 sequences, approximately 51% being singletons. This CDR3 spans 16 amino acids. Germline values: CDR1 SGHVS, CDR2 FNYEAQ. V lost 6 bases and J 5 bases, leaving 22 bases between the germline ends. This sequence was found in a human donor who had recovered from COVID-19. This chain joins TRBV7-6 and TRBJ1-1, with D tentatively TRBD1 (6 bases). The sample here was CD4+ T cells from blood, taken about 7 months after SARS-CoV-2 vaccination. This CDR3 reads CASSWGGQGWGTEAFF. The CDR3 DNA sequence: TGTGCCAGCAGTTGGGGGGGGCAGGGATGGGGAACTGAAGCTTTCTTT.